Reported below is one TCR beta chain. The antigen is unknown. The data stem from a study of T cell responses to AZD1222 COVID-19 vaccine. Findings of the study overall: Clonal diversity was possibly underestimated, and the donors were mostly white British, with more females.

The assay was immunoSEQ multiplex PCR, and TCRdb's table has in-frame clones only and misses some. The table has tens of thousands of clones, 92% seen once. The source is an adult who received the AZD1222 COVID-19 vaccine. Sample: peripheral blood, taken 28 days after the second AZD1222 dose.

The CDR3 sequence: CASRGRGQETQYF. The CDR3 DNA is TGTGCCAGCAGGGGTCGGGGACAAGAGACCCAGTACTTC. This chain links TRBV5-8 with TRBJ2-5; a weak D match, TRBD2 (5 bases). The germline gives CDR1 SGHTS, CDR2 YDEGEE. This CDR3 is built from 13 residues. V was trimmed by 5 bases and J by 2 bases, leaving 10 bases between them. The whole variable domain, filled in from reference TRBV5-8 and TRBJ2-5, reads EAGVTQSPTHLIKTRGQQATLRCSPISGHTSVYWYQQALGLGLQFLLWYDEGEERNRGNFPPRFSGRQFPNYSSELNVNALELEDSALYLCASRGRGQETQYFGPGTRLLVL.